These 21 T cell receptor beta chains were sequenced from one sample in a study of blood T cell repertoires in COVID-19. Only in-frame clones appear in the TCRdb table, and some are missing; sequencing was by immunoSEQ multiplex PCR. The table includes fewer than 95,000 clones, 74% detected once. Sequenced sample: peripheral blood. The receptors derive from a man aged 65 to 79 with COVID-19, enrolled during active disease.

This chain links TRBV4-1 with TRBJ2-7, with TRBD2 as a possible D gene (5 bases). The CDR3 is 15 residues long. Germline V gene data show CDR1 as MGHRA and CDR2 as YSYEKL. V lost 1 base and J lost 2, with 12 bases in between. The CDR3 reads CASSQASTGTYEQYF. The CDR3 DNA sequence: TGCGCCAGCAGCCAAGCCTCGACGGGGACCTACGAGCAGTACTTC.

The V and J genes are TRBV9 and TRBJ2-3; perhaps TRBD1 as D (7 bases). Germline V gene lookup returns CDR1 SGDLS and CDR2 YYNGEE. This CDR3 is built from 14 residues. Deletions cut 2 bases from V and 3 bases from J, with 10 bases between. Written as DNA, the CDR3 is TGTGCCAGCAGCGTCAGGGGGAGGACAGATACGCAGTATTTT. Translation: CASSVRGRTDTQYF.

In DNA, the CDR3 is TGTGCCAGCAGCCAGACTAGGAGCGAGCAGTACTTC. Translation gives CASSQTRSEQYF. This sequence joins TRBV6-2 or TRBV6-3 and TRBJ2-7, with a weak D call TRBD2 (6 bases). The CDR3 is made up of 12 amino acids. Trimming stripped 6 bases from V and 6 bases from J, with 12 bases between. CDR1 and CDR2 (germline): MNHEY, SVGEGT.

V usage is TRBV27 and J usage is TRBJ1-5; D call uncertain. Per germline, CDR1 MNHEY and CDR2 SMNVEV (reference sequence). V was cut by 5 bases and J by 2 bases, with 7 bases left in between. This CDR3 is built from 13 residues. The CDR3: CASSPRGNQPQHF. For the CDR3, the DNA is TGTGCCAGCAGTCCCCGGGGCAATCAGCCCCAGCATTTT.

This clone was recorded only once. This chain uses TRBV5-1 with TRBJ1-6, with D maybe TRBD1 (5 bases). V was cut by 0 bases and J by 8 bases, with 12 bases left in between. This CDR3 has 15 amino acids. Germline assignment: CDR1 SGHRS and CDR2 YFSETQ. The CDR3 loop is CASSLVQAGDSPLHF. The CDR3 bases are TGCGCCAGCAGCTTGGTACAGGCGGGGGATTCACCCCTCCACTTT.

This clone was observed a handful of times. This rearrangement joins TRBV28 to TRBJ2-1; 8 nucleotides align to TRBD2. Germline V gene data show CDR1 as MDHEN and CDR2 as SYDVKM. This CDR3 comprises 13 residues. J was trimmed by 9 bases and V by 5 bases; bases with no gene match: 6. CDR3 region: CASSPAGGSEQFF. CDR3 bases: TGTGCCAGCAGTCCGGCGGGAGGCAGTGAGCAGTTCTTC.

V gene TRBV7-2 combines with J gene TRBJ1-5; TRBD1 is a possible D gene (5 bases). In germline, CDR1 is SGHTA, CDR2 FQGNSA. CDR3 length: 16 residues. The ends were cut back, 4 bases at V and 0 bases at J, with 13 bases in the middle. The CDR3 sequence is CASSSSYQGSNQPQHF. CDR3 bases: TGTGCCAGCAGCTCCAGCTACCAGGGTAGCAATCAGCCCCAGCATTTT.

The chain couples TRBV3-1 (or the pseudogene TRBV3-2) to TRBJ2-3; D ambiguous. In germline, CDR1 is LGHDT, CDR2 YNNKEL (reference sequence). The CDR3 covers 12 residues. Trimming took off 2 bases at V and 7 bases at J, with 7 bases between the two ends. CDR3 residues: CASSQYDNTQYF. CDR3 DNA: TGTGCCAGCAGCCAATACGACAATACGCAGTATTTT.

Only one count was recorded for this clone. With a much larger clone just one base away, this may be a read error. Other DNA sequences in this specimen translate into the identical CDR3. The chain uses TRBV5-1 and TRBJ2-1, with 8 bases identical to TRBD2. The V gene's germline CDR1 is SGHRS and CDR2 YFSETQ. This CDR3 has 15 residues. V gave up 4 bases and J gave up 0 bases; unmatched junction bases: 3. The CDR3 coding sequence is TGCGCCAGCAGCCCCAGCGGGAGCTCCTACAATGAGCAGTTCTTC. Its protein product is CASSPSGSSYNEQFF. The whole variable domain, remainder taken from reference TRBV5-1 and TRBJ2-1, is KAGVTQTPRYLIKTRGQQVTLSCSPISGHRSVSWYQQTPGQGLQFLFEYFSETQRNKGNFPGRFSGRQFSNSRSEMNVSTLELGDSALYLCASSPSGSSYNEQFFGPGTRLTVL.

J is TRBJ1-3 and V is TRBV7-2; 7 nucleotides line up with TRBD1. Germline V gene data show CDR1 as SGHTA and CDR2 as FQGNSA. The ends lost 5 bases at V and 11 bases at J; junction bases unmatched: 9. This CDR3 comprises 13 residues. In DNA form, the CDR3 reads TGTGCCAGCAGCCTAGGGACAGATTTATCCATATATTTT. Encoded protein: CASSLGTDLSIYF.

This clone showed up just once. The J gene is TRBJ1-5, the V gene TRBV7-2; 10 nucleotides match TRBD1. The germline V gene has CDR1 SGHTA and CDR2 FQGNSA. J lost 0 bases, V lost 5 bases, and 4 bases had no gene match. This CDR3 has 16 amino acids. The CDR3: CASSLDRGYSNQPQHF. In DNA, the CDR3 is TGTGCCAGCAGCCTGGACAGGGGGTATAGCAATCAGCCCCAGCATTTT.

The V call is TRBV5-6, the J call TRBJ2-7; 13 nucleotides match TRBD2. Per germline, CDR1 SGHDT and CDR2 YYEEEE. V lost 4 bases and J lost 6; bases outside the gene matches: 4. This CDR3 is 14 amino acids long. Here the CDR3 reads CASSPGLAGPEQYF. The CDR3 region has the DNA TGTGCCAGCAGCCCGGGACTAGCGGGACCCGAGCAGTACTTC.

CDR3 sequence reads: CASSPQGKGYTF. The CDR3 DNA reads as TGTGCCAGCTCACCACAGGGGAAGGGCTACACCTTC. The chain joins TRBV18 to TRBJ1-2; weak D call: TRBD1 (5 bases). Germline V gene lookup returns CDR1 KGHSH and CDR2 LQKENI. The CDR3 is made up of 12 amino acids. The V and J ends lost 1 base and 8 bases respectively, with 8 bases between them. The full variable domain, its missing parts supplied by reference TRBV18 and TRBJ1-2, is NAGVMQNPRHLVRRRGQEARLRCSPMKGHSHVYWYRQLPEEGLKFMVYLQKENIIDESGMPKERFSAEFPKEGPSILRIQQVVRGDSAAYFCASSPQGKGYTFGSGTRLTVV.

V and J are TRBV7-3 and TRBJ2-1, with 10 bases matching TRBD2. The V gene end was trimmed by 3 bases and the J gene end by 6 bases; junction bases not matched to a gene: 2. The germline gives CDR1 SGHTA, CDR2 FQGTGA. The CDR3 consists of 14 residues. CDR3 DNA sequence: TGTGCCAGCAGCTTTAGCGGGAGGATCAATGAGCAGTTCTTC. It is translated as CASSFSGRINEQFF.

The chain couples TRBV28 to TRBJ1-2, with TRBD1 identical over 8 bases. The V gene's germline CDR1 is MDHEN and CDR2 SYDVKM. J gave up 7 bases and V 7 bases, and 8 bases lay outside the gene matches. The CDR3 contains 13 residues. The CDR3 sequence: CASTSQGVGGYTF. CDR3 DNA: TGTGCCAGCACTTCACAGGGGGTAGGTGGCTACACCTTC.

The chain recombines TRBV24-1 with TRBJ2-5; D is possibly TRBD1 (6 bases). V was trimmed by 5 bases and J by 2 bases, leaving 11 bases between them. CDR1 and CDR2 from the germline V gene are KGHDR and SFDVKD. This CDR3 is built from 14 residues. The chain's CDR3 is CATSALGHQETQYF. The CDR3 DNA reads TGTGCCACCAGTGCCCTGGGACATCAAGAGACCCAGTACTTC.

This clone was recorded a few times. The CDR3 is CASSFLTGGGRQNTIYF. The DNA of the CDR3 is TGTGCCAGCAGCTTCCTAACAGGGGGCGGCCGTCAAAACACCATATATTTT. The chain links TRBV7-2 to TRBJ1-3; 9 nucleotides match TRBD1. V was clipped by 3 bases and J by 6 bases; unmatched bases: 12. The CDR3 has 17 amino acids. CDR1 SGHTA and CDR2 FQGNSA come from the germline V gene. The full variable domain, its missing parts supplied by reference TRBV7-2 and TRBJ1-3, is GAGVSQSPSNKVTEKGKDVELRCDPISGHTALYWYRQSLGQGLEFLIYFQGNSAPDKSGLPSDRFSAERTGGSVSTLTIQRTQQEDSAVYLCASSFLTGGGRQNTIYFGEGSWLTVV.

V and J are TRBV9 and TRBJ2-2; D gene uncertain. Germline V CDR1 and CDR2: SGDLS, YYNGEE. This CDR3 has 14 residues. The V gene lost 4 bases and the J gene lost 3 bases, with 10 bases spanning the gap. The CDR3 DNA reads as TGTGCCAGCAGCCTGACGGGTCACACCGGGGAGCTGTTTTTT. Translating it yields CASSLTGHTGELFF.

The chain employs TRBV5-1 and TRBJ2-5; perhaps TRBD1 as D (5 bases). Germline loops: CDR1 SGHRS, CDR2 YFSETQ. V lost 0 bases and J 4 bases, leaving 7 bases between the germline ends. The CDR3 is 13 residues long. The CDR3 here is CASSLAQGETQYF. The CDR3 DNA follows: TGCGCCAGCAGCTTGGCCCAGGGAGAGACCCAGTACTTC.

The rearrangement joins TRBV7-6 to TRBJ2-2, with 7 bases lining up with TRBD1. The CDR3 has 15 amino acids. V lost 4 bases to trimming and J lost 6 bases; unmatched junction nucleotides: 8. Germline V gene lookup returns CDR1 SGHVS and CDR2 FNYEAQ. The DNA for the CDR3 is TGTGCCAGCAGCTCCACAGGGGTAAAGGCCGGGGAGCTGTTTTTT. Protein product: CASSSTGVKAGELFF.

About this clone: A read error may explain this, as a much larger clone is one base away. CDR3 nucleotides: TGTGCCAGCAGCTACGGGACAGGCGGAAACACCATATATTTT. This translates into CASSYGTGGNTIYF. The rearrangement links TRBV5-8 to TRBJ1-3; 8 positions match TRBD1. Trimming at V came to 3 bases and at J to 4 bases, leaving 3 bases not matched to a gene. CDR3 length: 14 residues. Germline V gives CDR1 SGHTS, CDR2 YDEGEE.